This paragraph reports one T cell receptor (beta chain). Clones were read by immunoSEQ multiplex PCR, and TCRdb kept only the in-frame ones, dropping some. The data contain 250,000 to 300,000 clones, about nine tenths of them singletons. Trimming took 4 bases from V and 5 from J, leaving 17 bases between them. There are 15 residues in the CDR3. The data were obtained in a study of blood T cell repertoires in COVID-19. Study-wide background: The United States, Italy and Spain provided the acute and convalescent COVID-19 samples.

The TCR sequence derives from a woman aged 25-40 years with COVID-19, enrolled during active disease. This sequence joins TRBV23-1 and TRBJ1-1; D is uncertain. TRBV23-1 is sorted into the ORF group, with uncertain function. Sequencing was done on a sample of peripheral blood. This chain's CDR3 is CASSPCFGAGTEAFF. In nucleotides, the CDR3 is TGCGCCAGCAGTCCTTGTTTTGGCGCCGGGACTGAAGCTTTCTTT.